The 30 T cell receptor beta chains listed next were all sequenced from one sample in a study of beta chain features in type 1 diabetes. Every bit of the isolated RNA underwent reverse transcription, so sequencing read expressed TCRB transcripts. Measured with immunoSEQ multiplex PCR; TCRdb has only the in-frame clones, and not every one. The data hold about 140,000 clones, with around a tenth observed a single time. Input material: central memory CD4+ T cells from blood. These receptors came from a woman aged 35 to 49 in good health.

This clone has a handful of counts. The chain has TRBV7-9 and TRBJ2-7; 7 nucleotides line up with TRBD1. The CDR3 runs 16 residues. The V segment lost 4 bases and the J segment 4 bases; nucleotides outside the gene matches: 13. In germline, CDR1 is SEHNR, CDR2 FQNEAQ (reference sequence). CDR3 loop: CASSWTKGGGGYEQYF. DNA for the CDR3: TGTGCCAGCAGCTGGACCAAAGGGGGCGGCGGGTACGAGCAGTACTTC.

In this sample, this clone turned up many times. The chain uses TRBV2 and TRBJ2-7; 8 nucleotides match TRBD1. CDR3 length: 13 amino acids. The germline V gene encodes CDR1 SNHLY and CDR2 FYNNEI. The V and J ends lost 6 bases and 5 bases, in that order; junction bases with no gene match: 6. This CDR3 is CASSEQGVDEQYF. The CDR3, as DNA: TGTGCCAGCAGCGAACAGGGGGTAGACGAGCAGTACTTC.

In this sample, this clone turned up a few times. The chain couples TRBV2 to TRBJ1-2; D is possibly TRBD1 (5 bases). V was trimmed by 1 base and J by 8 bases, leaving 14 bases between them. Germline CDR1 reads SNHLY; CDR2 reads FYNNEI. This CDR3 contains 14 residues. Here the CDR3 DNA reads TGTGCCAGCAGTGAAGAGTACGGGGCGGGGGGCTACACCTTC. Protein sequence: CASSEEYGAGGYTF.

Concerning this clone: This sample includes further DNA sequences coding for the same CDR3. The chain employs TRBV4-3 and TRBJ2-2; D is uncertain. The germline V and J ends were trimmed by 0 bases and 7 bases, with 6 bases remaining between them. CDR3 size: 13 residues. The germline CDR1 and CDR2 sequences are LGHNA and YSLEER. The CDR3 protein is CASSQDPSGELFF. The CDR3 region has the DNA TGCGCCAGCAGCCAAGACCCTAGCGGGGAGCTGTTTTTT.

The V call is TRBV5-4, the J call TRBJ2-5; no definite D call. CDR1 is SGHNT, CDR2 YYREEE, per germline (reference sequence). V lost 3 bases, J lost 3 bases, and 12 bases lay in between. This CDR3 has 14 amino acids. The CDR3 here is CASSSPRSEETQYF. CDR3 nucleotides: TGTGCCAGCAGCTCCCCTCGGTCGGAAGAGACCCAGTACTTC.

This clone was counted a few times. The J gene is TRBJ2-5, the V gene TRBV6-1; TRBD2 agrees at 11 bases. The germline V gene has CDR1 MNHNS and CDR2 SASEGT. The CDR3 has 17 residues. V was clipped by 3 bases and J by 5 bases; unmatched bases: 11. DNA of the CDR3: TGTGCCAGCAGTGATCTAGCGGGGGGACTGGGGAAGGAGACCCAGTACTTC. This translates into CASSDLAGGLGKETQYF.

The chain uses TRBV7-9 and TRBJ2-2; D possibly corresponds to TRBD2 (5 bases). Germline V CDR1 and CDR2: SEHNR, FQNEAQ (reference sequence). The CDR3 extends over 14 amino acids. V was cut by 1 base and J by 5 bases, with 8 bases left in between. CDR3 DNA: TGTGCCAGCAGCTTAGAAGGCGGGACCGGGGAGCTGTTTTTT. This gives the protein CASSLEGGTGELFF.

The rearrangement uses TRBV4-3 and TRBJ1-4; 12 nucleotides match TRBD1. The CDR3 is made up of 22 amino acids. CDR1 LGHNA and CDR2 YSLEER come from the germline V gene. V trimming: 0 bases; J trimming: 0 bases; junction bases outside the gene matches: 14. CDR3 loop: CASSQDRIGTGGEYSTNEKLFF. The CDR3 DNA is TGCGCCAGCAGCCAAGATCGGATAGGGACAGGGGGCGAATATTCAACTAATGAAAAACTGTTTTTT.

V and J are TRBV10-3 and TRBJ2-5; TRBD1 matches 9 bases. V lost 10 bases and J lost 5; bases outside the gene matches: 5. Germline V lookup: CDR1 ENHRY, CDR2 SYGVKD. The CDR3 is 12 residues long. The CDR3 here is CATTGGTETQYF. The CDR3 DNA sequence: TGTGCCACCACAGGGGGCACGGAGACCCAGTACTTC.

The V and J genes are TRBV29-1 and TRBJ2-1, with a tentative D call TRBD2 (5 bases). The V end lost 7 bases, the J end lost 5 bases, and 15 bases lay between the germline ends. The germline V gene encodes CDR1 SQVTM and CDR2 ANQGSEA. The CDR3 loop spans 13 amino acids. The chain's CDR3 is CSGEGSVNNEQFF. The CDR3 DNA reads TGCAGCGGCGAGGGTTCGGTGAACAATGAGCAGTTCTTC.

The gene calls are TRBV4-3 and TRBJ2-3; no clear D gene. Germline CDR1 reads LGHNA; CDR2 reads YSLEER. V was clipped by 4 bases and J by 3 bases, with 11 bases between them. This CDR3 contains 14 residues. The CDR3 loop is CASSLVESTDTQYF. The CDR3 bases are TGCGCCAGCAGCCTGGTGGAGTCGACAGATACGCAGTATTTT.

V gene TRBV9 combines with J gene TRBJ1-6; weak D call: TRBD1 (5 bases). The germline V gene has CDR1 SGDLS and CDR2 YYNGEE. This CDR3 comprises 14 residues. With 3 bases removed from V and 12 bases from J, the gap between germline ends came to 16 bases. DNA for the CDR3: TGTGCCAGCAGCGATGGTTTGGCGGGGCAACCCCTCCACTTT. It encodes CASSDGLAGQPLHF.

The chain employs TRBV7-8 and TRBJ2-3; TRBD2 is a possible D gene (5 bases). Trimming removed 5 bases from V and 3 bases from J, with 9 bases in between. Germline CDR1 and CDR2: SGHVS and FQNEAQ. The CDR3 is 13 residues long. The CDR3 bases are TGTGCCAGCAGCAACGCGGGTACAGATACGCAGTATTTT. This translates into CASSNAGTDTQYF.

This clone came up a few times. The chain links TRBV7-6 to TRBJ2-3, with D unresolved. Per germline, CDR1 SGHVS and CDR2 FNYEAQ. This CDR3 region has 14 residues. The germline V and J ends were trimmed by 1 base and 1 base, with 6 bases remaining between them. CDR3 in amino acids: CASSLDRGTDTQYF. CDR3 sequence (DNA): TGTGCCAGCAGCTTAGATCGTGGCACAGATACGCAGTATTTT.

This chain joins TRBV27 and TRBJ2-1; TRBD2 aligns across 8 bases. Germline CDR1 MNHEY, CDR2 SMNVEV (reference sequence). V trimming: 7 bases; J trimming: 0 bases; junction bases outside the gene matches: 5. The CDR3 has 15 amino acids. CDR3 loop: CASKRGGISYNEQFF. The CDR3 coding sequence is TGTGCCAGCAAACGGGGGGGAATCTCCTACAATGAGCAGTTCTTC.

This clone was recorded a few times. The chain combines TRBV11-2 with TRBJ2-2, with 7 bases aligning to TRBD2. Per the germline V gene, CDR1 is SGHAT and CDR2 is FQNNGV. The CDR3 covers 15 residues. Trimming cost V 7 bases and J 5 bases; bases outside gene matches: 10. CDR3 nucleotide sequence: TGTGCCAGCACCCTAGGGTGGGGGGGAACCGGGGAGCTGTTTTTT. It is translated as CASTLGWGGTGELFF.

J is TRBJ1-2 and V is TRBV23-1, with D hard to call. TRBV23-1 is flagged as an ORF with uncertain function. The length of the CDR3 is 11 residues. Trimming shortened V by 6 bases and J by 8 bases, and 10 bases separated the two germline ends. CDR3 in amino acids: CASSQVSGYTF. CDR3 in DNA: TGCGCCAGCAGCCAAGTATCGGGCTACACCTTC.

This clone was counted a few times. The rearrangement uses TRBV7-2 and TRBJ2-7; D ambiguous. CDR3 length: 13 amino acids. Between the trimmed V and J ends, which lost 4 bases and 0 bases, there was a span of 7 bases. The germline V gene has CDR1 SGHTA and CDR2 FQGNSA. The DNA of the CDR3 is TGTGCCAGCAGCTCTGCGTCCTCCTACGAGCAGTACTTC. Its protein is CASSSASSYEQYF.

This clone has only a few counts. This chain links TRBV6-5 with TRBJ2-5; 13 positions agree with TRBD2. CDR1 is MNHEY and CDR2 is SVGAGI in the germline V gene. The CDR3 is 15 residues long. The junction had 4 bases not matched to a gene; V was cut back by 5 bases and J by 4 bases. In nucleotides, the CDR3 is TGTGCCAGCAGTCTGGGACTAGCGGGGAGAGAGACCCAGTACTTC. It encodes CASSLGLAGRETQYF.

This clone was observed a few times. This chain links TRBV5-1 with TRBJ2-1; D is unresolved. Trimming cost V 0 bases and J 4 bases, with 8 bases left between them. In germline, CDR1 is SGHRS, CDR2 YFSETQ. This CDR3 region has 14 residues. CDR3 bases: TGCGCCAGCAGCTTGGACTTCACGTACAATGAGCAGTTCTTC. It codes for CASSLDFTYNEQFF.

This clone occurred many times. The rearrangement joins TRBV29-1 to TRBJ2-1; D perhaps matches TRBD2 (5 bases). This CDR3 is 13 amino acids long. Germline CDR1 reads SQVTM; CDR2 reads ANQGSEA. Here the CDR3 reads CRARTGSHNEQFF. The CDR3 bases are TGCAGGGCCAGGACTGGCAGCCACAATGAGCAGTTCTTC.

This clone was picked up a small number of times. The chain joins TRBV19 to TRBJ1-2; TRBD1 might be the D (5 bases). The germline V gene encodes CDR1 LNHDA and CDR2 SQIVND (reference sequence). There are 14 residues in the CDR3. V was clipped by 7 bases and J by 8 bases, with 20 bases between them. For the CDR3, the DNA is TGTGCCAGTATGTACGCAGGGATAGGCTTCGGCTACACCTTC. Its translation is CASMYAGIGFGYTF. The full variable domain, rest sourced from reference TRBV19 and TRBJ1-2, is DGGITQSPKYLFRKEGQNVTLSCEQNLNHDAMYWYRQDPGQGLRLIYYSQIVNDFQKGDIAEGYSVSREKKESFPLTVTSAQKNPTAFYLCASMYAGIGFGYTFGSGTRLTVV.

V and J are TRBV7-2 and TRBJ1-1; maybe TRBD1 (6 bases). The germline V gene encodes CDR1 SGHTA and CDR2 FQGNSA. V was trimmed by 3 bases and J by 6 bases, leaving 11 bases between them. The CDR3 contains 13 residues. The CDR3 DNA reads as TGTGCCAGCAGCTTGGCACAGGGTCCTGAAGCTTTCTTT. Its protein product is CASSLAQGPEAFF.

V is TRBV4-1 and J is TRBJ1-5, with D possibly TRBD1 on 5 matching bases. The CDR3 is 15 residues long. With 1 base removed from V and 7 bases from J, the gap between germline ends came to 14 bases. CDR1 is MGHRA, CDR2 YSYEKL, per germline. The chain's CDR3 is CASSQGDSGSQPQHF. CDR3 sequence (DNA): TGCGCCAGCAGCCAAGGAGATTCAGGGTCACAGCCCCAGCATTTT.

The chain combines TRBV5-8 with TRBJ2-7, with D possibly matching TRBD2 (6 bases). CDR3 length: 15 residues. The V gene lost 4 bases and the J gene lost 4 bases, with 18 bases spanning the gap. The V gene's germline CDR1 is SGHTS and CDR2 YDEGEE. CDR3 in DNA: TGTGCCAGCAGCCCCCGTGCGGGAAGCGAGTACGAGCAGTACTTC. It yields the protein CASSPRAGSEYEQYF. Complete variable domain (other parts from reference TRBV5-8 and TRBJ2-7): EAGVTQSPTHLIKTRGQQATLRCSPISGHTSVYWYQQALGLGLQFLLWYDEGEERNRGNFPPRFSGRQFPNYSSELNVNALELEDSALYLCASSPRAGSEYEQYFGPGTRLTVT.

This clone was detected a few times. CDR3 in amino acids: CASSFDRGSYNSPLHF. For the CDR3, the DNA is TGTGCCAGCAGCTTCGACAGGGGCTCCTATAATTCACCCCTCCACTTT. This chain uses TRBV7-2 with TRBJ1-6; 8 bases match TRBD1. Germline V gene lookup returns CDR1 SGHTA and CDR2 FQGNSA. The CDR3 contains 16 residues. Trimming at V came to 3 bases and at J to 0 bases, leaving 1 base not matched to a gene. The full variable domain, rest sourced from reference TRBV7-2 and TRBJ1-6, is GAGVSQSPSNKVTEKGKDVELRCDPISGHTALYWYRQSLGQGLEFLIYFQGNSAPDKSGLPSDRFSAERTGGSVSTLTIQRTQQEDSAVYLCASSFDRGSYNSPLHFGNGTRLTVT.

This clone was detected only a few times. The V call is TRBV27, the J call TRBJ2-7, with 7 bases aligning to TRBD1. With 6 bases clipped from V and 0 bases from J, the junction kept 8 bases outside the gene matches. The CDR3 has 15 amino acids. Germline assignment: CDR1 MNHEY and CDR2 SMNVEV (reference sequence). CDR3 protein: CASRKGTDSSYEQYF. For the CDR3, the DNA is TGTGCCAGCAGGAAGGGGACAGACTCCTCCTACGAGCAGTACTTC.

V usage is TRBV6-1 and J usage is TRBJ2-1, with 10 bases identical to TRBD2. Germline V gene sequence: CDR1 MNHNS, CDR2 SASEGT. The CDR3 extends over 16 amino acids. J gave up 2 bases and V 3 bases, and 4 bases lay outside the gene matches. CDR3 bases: TGTGCCAGCAGTGATTCTCTAGCGGGGGCCTACAATGAGCAGTTCTTC. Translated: CASSDSLAGAYNEQFF.

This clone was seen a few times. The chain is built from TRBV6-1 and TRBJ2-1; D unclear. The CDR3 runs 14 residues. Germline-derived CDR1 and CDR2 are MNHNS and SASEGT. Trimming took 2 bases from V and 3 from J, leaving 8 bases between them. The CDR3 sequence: CASSEYPGYNEQFF. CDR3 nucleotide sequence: TGTGCCAGCAGTGAATACCCGGGCTACAATGAGCAGTTCTTC.

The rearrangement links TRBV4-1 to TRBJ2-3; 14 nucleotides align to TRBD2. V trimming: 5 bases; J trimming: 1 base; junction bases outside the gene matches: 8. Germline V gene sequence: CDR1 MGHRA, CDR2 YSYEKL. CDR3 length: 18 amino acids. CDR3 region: CASSETSGGAGGTDTQYF. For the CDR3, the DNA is TGCGCCAGCAGCGAGACTAGCGGGGGGGCCGGGGGCACAGATACGCAGTATTTT.